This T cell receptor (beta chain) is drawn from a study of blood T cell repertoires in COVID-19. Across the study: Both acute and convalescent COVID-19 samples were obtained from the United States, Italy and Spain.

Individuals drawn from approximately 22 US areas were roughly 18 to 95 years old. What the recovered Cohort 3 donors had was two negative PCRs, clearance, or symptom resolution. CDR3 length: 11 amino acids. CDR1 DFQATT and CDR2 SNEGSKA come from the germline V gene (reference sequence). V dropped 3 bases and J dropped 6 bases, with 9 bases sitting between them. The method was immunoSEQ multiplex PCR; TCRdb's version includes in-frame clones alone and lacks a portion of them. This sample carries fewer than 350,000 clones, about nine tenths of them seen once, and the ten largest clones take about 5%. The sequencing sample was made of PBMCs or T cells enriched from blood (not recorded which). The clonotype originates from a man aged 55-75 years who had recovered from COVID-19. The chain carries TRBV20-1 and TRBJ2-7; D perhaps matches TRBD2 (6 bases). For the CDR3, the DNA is TGCAGTGCTAGCGGGAGAACCGAGCAGTACTTC. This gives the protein CSASGRTEQYF.